This T cell receptor (beta chain) was retrieved from a study of CD8 T cells in Susac syndrome (dated by TCRdb to the late 2010s). Regarding the complete study: The study used repertoire sequencing to test whether antigen drove CD8+ T cell activation and differentiation in Susac syndrome.

RNA was extracted using the RNeasy kit, and roughly 0.5 to 1 ug of the RNA was reverse transcribed with random hexamers. The immunoSEQ multiplex PCR assay, covering 54 Vbeta and 13 Jbeta segments, was used to amplify TCR beta CDR3 regions. Bias from PCR amplification was corrected by using a synthetic template baseline for primer optimization and for computational correction. As for the authors' bioinformatics: Only productive sequences were kept, with reads annotated to V, D and J genes according to IMGT and analyzed in immunoSEQ Analyzer. Clonality was computed as one minus Shannon entropy normalized by log2 of the number of productive unique sequences. For each patient and control, public and private clones were evaluated among the 100 most prevalent clones. Susac-specific clones were defined as absent from healthy and MS cohorts, 1052 published viral clones and other ImmuneACCESS disease sequences. TCRdb took the public reads, trimmed them with fastp at Q25, ran MiXCR for clone calling and kept in-frame beta chains. Every entry covers one CDR3 protein and lists the most common genes and DNA from its rows. The V and J calls shown here were made by TCRdb, not taken from the authors' results. The sample includes 130,000 to 150,000 distinct CDR3 sequences, with approximately 93% observed a single time. Under 0.095% of the sample belongs to the ten largest clones.

The full study reports these points: The number of individuals in the TCR sequencing and HLA analysis was acknowledged as relatively small.

Measured from the cysteine to the phenylalanine, the CDR3 is 15 residues long. Only CDR3 DNA remains: 45 bases, in frame from the first base. V loses 4 bases at its end and J loses 9 bases; junction bases beyond the gene matches: 11. CDR1 and CDR2 (SGHRS, YFSETQ) derive from the germline V gene. Peripheral blood CD8+ and CD4+ T cells from healthy donors, Susac syndrome patients and multiple sclerosis patients were profiled using high-throughput TCR beta sequencing. The healthy donors served as controls matched for age and sex. Bulk CD8+ and CD4+ T cells were purified by magnetic negative isolation, whereas CD8+ TEMRA cells were enriched by FACS. Blood was drawn into EDTA tubes, processed within 24 hours, and PBMCs were isolated by density gradient centrifugation. PBMCs destined for TCR sequencing were cryopreserved in liquid nitrogen and later thawed in a 37 °C water bath. The sorted or isolated CD4+, CD8+ and CD8+ TEMRA cells reached a purity of at least 90%.

In this sample, this clonotype turned up a few times. Its target antigen remains unknown. The sample holds no much larger clone one base away, and base qualities are not on file. The chain is encoded by TRBV5-1 joined to TRBJ2-1; 9 bases in between match TRBD2. This sequence was found in a human donor in good health. The sample comprised CD4+ T cells from PBMCs. The CDR3 reads CASSMLAGKAGEQFF. In nucleotides, the sequence is TGCGCCAGCAGCATGCTAGCGGGAAAGGCTGGTGAGCAGTTCTTC.